The 30 T cell receptor beta chains given below trace back to one sample, sequenced in a study of human T cells and chemical hapten exposure. One entry per CDR3 protein, called by TCRdb with MiXCR from the RACE reads. The sample carries some 340,000 distinct CDR3 sequences, around 7% recorded once. Sample time point: patch test 1, 2 weeks after DPC sensitization. Described treatment: therapeutic diphenylcyclopropenone sensitization with weekly scalp DPC. The sample was whole blood, taken in connection with sensitization to the hapten diphenylcyclopropenone (DPC). The receptors shown here come from a woman aged 18-30 years with alopecia areata. Some clones in this sample may be carry-over from other donors' samples.

The chain has TRBV6-4 and TRBJ1-1; D gene ambiguous. Germline V CDR1 and CDR2: MRHNA, SNTAGT. V lost 2 bases and J lost 0, with 4 bases in between. The length of the CDR3 is 13 residues. CDR3 in DNA: TGTGCCAGCAGTGACAGCATGAACACTGAAGCTTTCTTT. Translation: CASSDSMNTEAFF.

This clonotype was seen more than once but under ten times. J is TRBJ1-2 and V is TRBV6-6; D is possibly TRBD1 (6 bases). Germline-derived CDR1 and CDR2 are MNHNY and SVGAGI (reference sequence). V dropped 6 bases and J dropped 2 bases, with 13 bases sitting between them. The CDR3 has 14 amino acids. CDR3 coding DNA: TGTGCCAGCAGCGGACAGCATGAAAACTATGGCTACACCTTC. Protein: CASSGQHENYGYTF.

The chain joins TRBV2 to TRBJ1-4, with no clear D. CDR3 size: 14 residues. Trimming shortened V by 4 bases and J by 0 bases, and 6 bases separated the two germline ends. From germline, CDR1 is SNHLY and CDR2 FYNNEI. The CDR3, as DNA: TGTGCCAGCAGTGCGAGGGCAACTAATGAAAAACTGTTTTTT. This translates into CASSARATNEKLFF. Full variable domain (missing parts from reference TRBV2 and TRBJ1-4): EPEVTQTPSHQVTQMGQEVILRCVPISNHLYFYWYRQILGQKVEFLVSFYNNEISEKSEIFDDQFSVERPDGSNFTLKIRSTKLEDSAMYFCASSARATNEKLFFGSGTQLSVL.

This clonotype was counted at least ten times. V and J are TRBV12-3 or TRBV12-4 and TRBJ1-5; TRBD1 matches at 9 bases. This CDR3 region has 15 residues. V trimming: 5 bases; J trimming: 7 bases; junction bases outside the gene matches: 9. CDR3 DNA: TGTGCCAGCAGTCCTACAGACAGGGGGATCCAGCCCCAGCATTTT. Translation: CASSPTDRGIQPQHF.

This clonotype was found a few times. The V gene is TRBV6-1, the J gene TRBJ2-7, with 13 bases identical to TRBD2. There are 14 residues in the CDR3. Unmatched junction bases numbered 7, after V lost 7 bases and J lost 7 bases. In germline, CDR1 is MNHNS, CDR2 SASEGT. This CDR3 is CASTLGLAGREQYF. The CDR3 nucleotides read TGTGCCAGCACTTTGGGACTAGCGGGGCGGGAGCAGTACTTC.

This clonotype came up many times. The chain combines TRBV6-1 with TRBJ1-1; 9 bases line up with TRBD1. V shed 6 bases and J 1 base; nucleotides not matched to a gene: 3. Germline-derived CDR1 and CDR2 are MNHNS and SASEGT. This CDR3 region has 14 residues. The CDR3 loop reads CASRGTGPNTEAFF. Written as DNA, the CDR3 is TGTGCCAGCAGGGGGACAGGGCCGAACACTGAAGCTTTCTTT.

This clonotype came up a few times. The gene calls are TRBV20-1 and TRBJ2-7, with D unclear. Germline lookup yields CDR1 DFQATT and CDR2 SNEGSKA (reference sequence). CDR3 length: 15 amino acids. With 3 bases removed from V and 0 bases from J, the gap between germline ends came to 15 bases. In DNA form, the CDR3 reads TGCAGTGCTAGGTCGCTCCGCGGCGTCTCCTACGAGCAGTACTTC. Translated, it gives CSARSLRGVSYEQYF.

This clonotype occurred a few times. V usage is TRBV4-1 and J usage is TRBJ1-3; D possibly corresponds to TRBD1 (6 bases). V lost 1 base and J 2 bases, leaving 12 bases between the germline ends. Germline CDR1 reads MGHRA; CDR2 reads YSYEKL. CDR3 length: 16 residues. CDR3 sequence (DNA): TGCGCCAGCAGCCAAGTAGAGGGGGGAGCTGGAAACACCATATATTTT. As protein: CASSQVEGGAGNTIYF.

This chain uses TRBV7-2 with TRBJ1-2; D perhaps matches TRBD1 (6 bases). The germline V gene has CDR1 SGHTA and CDR2 FQGNSA. The CDR3 loop spans 14 amino acids. Trimming pared 5 bases from V and 4 bases from J, leaving 14 bases between. Written as DNA, the CDR3 is TGTGCCAGCAGCCGTTCGACAGGTTTCTATGGCTACACCTTC. It is translated as CASSRSTGFYGYTF. Variable domain in full (rest from reference TRBV7-2 and TRBJ1-2): GAGVSQSPSNKVTEKGKDVELRCDPISGHTALYWYRQSLGQGLEFLIYFQGNSAPDKSGLPSDRFSAERTGGSVSTLTIQRTQQEDSAVYLCASSRSTGFYGYTFGSGTRLTVV.

The sample holds a few counts of this clonotype. V is TRBV10-3 and J is TRBJ2-3; no reliable D call. This CDR3 is built from 14 residues. V was clipped by 6 bases and J by 4 bases, with 14 bases between them. Germline-derived CDR1 and CDR2 are ENHRY and SYGVKD. The CDR3 is CAISGDRRSDTQYF. CDR3 nucleotides: TGTGCCATCAGCGGAGACCGGCGCTCAGATACGCAGTATTTT.

This clonotype was seen only a few times. V gene TRBV27 combines with J gene TRBJ1-1; no reliable D call. Germline CDR1 and CDR2: MNHEY and SMNVEV (reference sequence). CDR3 length: 14 residues. V gave up 5 bases and J gave up 1 base, with 11 bases separating them. CDR3 in amino acids: CASSPIYTNTEAFF. The CDR3 DNA sequence: TGTGCCAGCAGTCCGATTTACACGAACACTGAAGCTTTCTTT.

This clonotype was seen many times. V usage is TRBV28 and J usage is TRBJ2-5; TRBD1 is a possible D gene (6 bases). The CDR3 consists of 13 residues. In germline, CDR1 is MDHEN, CDR2 SYDVKM. The V end lost 4 bases, the J end lost 3 bases, and 9 bases lay between the germline ends. The CDR3 DNA reads TGTGCCAGCAGTTCCCCAGGGGAAGAGACCCAGTACTTC. As protein: CASSSPGEETQYF.

This clonotype was observed a few times. V is TRBV6-5 and J is TRBJ1-3; D might be TRBD1 (5 bases). The V gene's germline CDR1 is MNHEY and CDR2 SVGAGI. There are 16 residues in the CDR3. V lost 5 bases and J 1 base, leaving 15 bases between the germline ends. The CDR3 DNA follows: TGTGCCAGCAGTAGGGACGCCGGTGCGTCTGGAAACACCATATATTTT. Translated: CASSRDAGASGNTIYF.

This clonotype was counted at least ten times. The chain is built from TRBV18 and TRBJ1-5; 7 bases match TRBD1. The CDR3 contains 15 residues. Germline CDR1 KGHSH, CDR2 LQKENI. The V gene end was trimmed by 2 bases and the J gene end by 4 bases; junction bases not matched to a gene: 5. CDR3 residues: CASSPEVQGNQPQHF. In DNA form, the CDR3 reads TGTGCCAGCTCACCAGAGGTACAGGGGAATCAGCCCCAGCATTTT.

This clonotype came up a few times. The chain has TRBV27 and TRBJ2-2; D not certain. The CDR3 extends over 15 amino acids. V shed 5 bases and J shed 1 base, with 11 bases lying between them. The germline V gene encodes CDR1 MNHEY and CDR2 SMNVEV (reference sequence). In DNA, the CDR3 is TGTGCCAGCAGTCCCAGCCTTATGAACACCGGGGAGCTGTTTTTT. Its protein is CASSPSLMNTGELFF.

This clonotype was seen ten or more times. The V call is TRBV7-2, the J call TRBJ2-7; no reliable D call. The length of the CDR3 is 13 residues. Per germline, CDR1 SGHTA and CDR2 FQGNSA. With 5 bases removed from V and 12 bases from J, the gap between germline ends came to 20 bases. The CDR3 sequence is CASSQVTTARLYF. In DNA form, the CDR3 reads TGTGCCAGCAGCCAGGTGACGACTGCAAGACTGTACTTC. Supplemented by reference TRBV7-2 and TRBJ2-7, the full variable domain reads GAGVSQSPSNKVTEKGKDVELRCDPISGHTALYWYRQSLGQGLEFLIYFQGNSAPDKSGLPSDRFSAERTGGSVSTLTIQRTQQEDSAVYLCASSQVTTARLYFGPGTRLTVT.

This clonotype was picked up a small number of times. The rearrangement uses TRBV28 and TRBJ2-1; 7 nucleotides agree with TRBD1. CDR3 length: 17 residues. Per the germline V gene, CDR1 is MDHEN and CDR2 is SYDVKM. V lost 3 bases, J lost 0 bases, and 8 bases stayed unmatched. The CDR3 region has the DNA TGTGCCAGCAGTTTCCCCCCCGGGACAGACTCCTACAATGAGCAGTTCTTC. Residues: CASSFPPGTDSYNEQFF.

The rearrangement links TRBV28 to TRBJ1-3; no clear D gene. Trimming cost V 6 bases and J 2 bases, with 11 bases left between them. The length of the CDR3 is 14 residues. CDR1 is MDHEN and CDR2 is SYDVKM in the germline V gene. CDR3 region: CASRREGAGNTIYF. The CDR3 nucleotides read TGTGCCAGCAGAAGGGAGGGTGCTGGAAACACCATATATTTT.

This clonotype has a count of ten or more. V gene TRBV6-4 combines with J gene TRBJ2-3, with TRBD1 matching 8 bases. V lost 0 bases and J lost 2; bases outside the gene matches: 1. This CDR3 comprises 15 residues. The germline CDR1 and CDR2 sequences are MRHNA and SNTAGT. CDR3 protein: CASSDSGQATDTQYF. The CDR3 DNA sequence: TGTGCCAGCAGTGACTCGGGACAGGCCACAGATACGCAGTATTTT.

This clonotype was detected many times. The V call is TRBV20-1, the J call TRBJ1-6; possible D gene TRBD1, 6 bases. The germline V and J ends were trimmed by 3 bases and 8 bases, with 14 bases remaining between them. This CDR3 is 14 amino acids long. Germline values: CDR1 DFQATT, CDR2 SNEGSKA (reference sequence). CDR3 region: CSARVQGRDSPLHF. For the CDR3, the DNA is TGCAGTGCTAGGGTACAGGGTCGAGATTCACCCCTCCACTTT.

The rearrangement joins TRBV7-2 to TRBJ2-2, with TRBD1 matching 9 bases. V dropped 5 bases and J dropped 5; count of bases not matched to a gene: 3. Germline assignment: CDR1 SGHTA and CDR2 FQGNSA. The CDR3 runs to 14 residues. CDR3 region: CASSTGQGTGELFF. As DNA, the CDR3 is TGTGCCAGCAGCACAGGACAGGGGACCGGGGAGCTGTTTTTT.

A remark on this clonotype: Possible read error: a much larger clone is one base away. The J gene is TRBJ2-1, the V gene TRBV12-3 or TRBV12-4; TRBD2 might be the D (6 bases). The CDR3 has 16 residues. With 5 bases removed from V and 2 bases from J, the gap between germline ends came to 16 bases. The CDR3 nucleotides are TGTGCCAGCAGTCCCGGGACTTCGACCCCCTACAATGAGCAGTTCTTC. Its translation is CASSPGTSTPYNEQFF.

This clonotype was counted between two and nine times. The V gene is TRBV5-1, the J gene TRBJ1-4, with 8 bases identical to TRBD1. J was trimmed by 3 bases and V by 5 bases; bases with no gene match: 6. This CDR3 region has 15 residues. From germline, CDR1 is SGHRS and CDR2 YFSETQ. The CDR3 loop is CASSTQGAPNEKLFF. The CDR3 DNA sequence: TGCGCCAGCAGTACGCAGGGGGCGCCTAATGAAAAACTGTTTTTT.

This clonotype was seen many times. The rearrangement joins TRBV13 to TRBJ2-6, with TRBD1 as a possible D gene (6 bases). V was pared by 5 bases and J by 0 bases, with 20 bases between. The CDR3 is made up of 19 amino acids. Germline values: CDR1 PRHDT, CDR2 FYEKMQ (reference sequence). CDR3 nucleotide sequence: TGTGCCAGCAGCCTGGACAGTCTACGTTTTTACTCTGGGGCCAACGTCCTGACTTTC. It specifies CASSLDSLRFYSGANVLTF.

This clonotype was detected many times. In DNA form, the CDR3 reads TGTGCCAGCAGTTTAGGGACTAGCGGGGGTTACCAAGAGACCCAGTACTTC. Translation: CASSLGTSGGYQETQYF. This chain connects TRBV28 to TRBJ2-5, with 14 bases matching TRBD2. The CDR3 sequence is 17 residues long. Germline CDR1 MDHEN, CDR2 SYDVKM. Germline trimming cut 2 bases from V and 0 bases from J; bases unmatched to any gene: 2.

The CDR3 coding sequence is TGTGCCAGCAGTGAGGGACAGGTCAATAGCAATCAGCCCCAGCATTTT. Translating it yields CASSEGQVNSNQPQHF. The chain links TRBV2 to TRBJ1-5; 8 bases are shared with TRBD1. The CDR3 length is 16 residues. V dropped 3 bases and J dropped 0; count of bases not matched to a gene: 4. Germline V gene data show CDR1 as SNHLY and CDR2 as FYNNEI.

With respect to this clonotype: This sequence may be a read error, since a much larger clone differs from it by one base. The chain employs TRBV28 and TRBJ1-6; 7 bases fit TRBD1. Per germline, CDR1 MDHEN and CDR2 SYDVKM. The CDR3 extends over 17 amino acids. CDR3 region: CAGSPGGVSSYNSPLHF. In nucleotides, the CDR3 is TGTGCCGGCAGTCCAGGGGGAGTAAGCTCCTATAATTCACCCCTCCACTTT.

This clonotype was recorded at least ten times. J is TRBJ2-1 and V is TRBV10-3; 10 bases are a match to TRBD2. Germline CDR1 reads ENHRY; CDR2 reads SYGVKD. The CDR3 has 14 residues. With 11 bases clipped from V and 5 bases from J, the junction kept 9 bases outside the gene matches. CDR3 sequence reads: CAVRSLAGDNEQFF. CDR3 coding DNA: TGTGCCGTGAGATCCCTAGCGGGGGACAATGAGCAGTTCTTC.

The table lists this clonotype with many counts. The chain combines TRBV29-1 with TRBJ2-3, with D unresolved. Trimming shortened V by 4 bases and J by 2 bases, and 13 bases separated the two germline ends. CDR3 length equals 14 residues. The germline V gene encodes CDR1 SQVTM and CDR2 ANQGSEA. CDR3 DNA sequence: TGCAGCGTTGGGGTAGGGCAGTCCACAGATACGCAGTATTTT. It specifies CSVGVGQSTDTQYF.

V and J are TRBV6-5 and TRBJ2-7; no clear D gene. The germline V gene has CDR1 MNHEY and CDR2 SVGAGI. Trimming removed 7 bases from V and 5 bases from J, with 18 bases in between. The CDR3 is made up of 14 amino acids. The CDR3 reads CASTDAAGVNEQYF. CDR3 coding DNA: TGTGCCAGCACCGACGCGGCTGGGGTTAACGAGCAGTACTTC.